The 2 T cell receptor beta chains listed next were all sequenced from one sample in a study of OX40 agonist ivuxolimab in advanced cancers. The assay was immunoSEQ multiplex PCR, and TCRdb's table has in-frame clones only and misses some. The sample has some 64,000 clones, around 90% seen once; the top ten hold around a quarter. The sequenced sample was CD4+ or CD8+ T cells sorted from blood, obtained in a trial of the OX40 agonist ivuxolimab. The origin of the receptors is an adult with an advanced solid tumor such as melanoma, head and neck, liver or kidney cancer.

V and J are TRBV27 and TRBJ2-7; D call uncertain. This CDR3 is built from 15 residues. V was shortened by 4 bases and J by 1 base, with 14 bases between the two germline ends. From germline, CDR1 is MNHEY and CDR2 SMNVEV (reference sequence). CDR3 DNA: TGTGCCAGCAGTTCGCTTACCGGGCCTTCCTACGAGCAGTACTTC. Translating gives CASSSLTGPSYEQYF.

The J gene is TRBJ2-3, the V gene TRBV27; the D is unclear. CDR3 length equals 14 residues. V was pared by 0 bases and J by 5 bases, with 9 bases between. CDR1 is MNHEY and CDR2 is SMNVEV in the germline V gene (reference sequence). The CDR3 DNA follows: TGTGCCAGCAGTTTATCAGGGCGAGGAGATACGCAGTATTTT. Protein product: CASSLSGRGDTQYF.